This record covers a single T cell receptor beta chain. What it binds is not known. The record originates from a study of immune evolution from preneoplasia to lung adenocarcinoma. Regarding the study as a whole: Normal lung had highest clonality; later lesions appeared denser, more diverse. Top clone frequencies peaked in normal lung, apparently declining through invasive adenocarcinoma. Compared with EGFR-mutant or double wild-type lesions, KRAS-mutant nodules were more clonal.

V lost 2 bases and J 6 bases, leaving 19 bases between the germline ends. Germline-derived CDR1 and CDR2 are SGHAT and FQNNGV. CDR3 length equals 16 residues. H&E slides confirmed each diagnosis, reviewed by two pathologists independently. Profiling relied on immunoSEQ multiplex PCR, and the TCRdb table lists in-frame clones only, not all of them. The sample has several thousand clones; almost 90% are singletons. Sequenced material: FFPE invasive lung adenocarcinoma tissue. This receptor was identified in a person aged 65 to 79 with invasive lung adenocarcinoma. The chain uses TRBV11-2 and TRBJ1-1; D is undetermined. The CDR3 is CASSLKKQILPPEAFF. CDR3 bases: TGTGCCAGCAGCTTAAAAAAACAGATTCTCCCCCCTGAAGCTTTCTTT.